Described below is a single T cell receptor (beta chain) sequence and its context. TCR beta CDR3 regions were amplified from RNA transcripts. An opening RT-PCR round employed HTBI primers and preceded a second-round multiplex PCR. TCRdb fed the multiplex PCR reads into MiXCR, producing one record per CDR3 protein. The sample has 360,000 or so distinct CDR3 sequences, around 17% seen once; the top ten hold 1.6%. There are 14 residues in the CDR3. V was shortened by 3 bases and J by 2 bases, with 11 bases between the two germline ends. Germline CDR1 and CDR2: LNHNV and YYDKDF (reference sequence). The data are from a study of Graves' ophthalmopathy and Graves' hyperthyroidism.

The receptor's source is a woman under 30 with Graves' ophthalmopathy. The chain joins TRBV15 to TRBJ2-7; the D is unclear. What was sequenced was peripheral blood. CDR3 residues: CATSSAPDTYEQYF. CDR3 nucleotide sequence: TGTGCCACCAGCAGCGCTCCAGACACCTACGAGCAGTACTTC.